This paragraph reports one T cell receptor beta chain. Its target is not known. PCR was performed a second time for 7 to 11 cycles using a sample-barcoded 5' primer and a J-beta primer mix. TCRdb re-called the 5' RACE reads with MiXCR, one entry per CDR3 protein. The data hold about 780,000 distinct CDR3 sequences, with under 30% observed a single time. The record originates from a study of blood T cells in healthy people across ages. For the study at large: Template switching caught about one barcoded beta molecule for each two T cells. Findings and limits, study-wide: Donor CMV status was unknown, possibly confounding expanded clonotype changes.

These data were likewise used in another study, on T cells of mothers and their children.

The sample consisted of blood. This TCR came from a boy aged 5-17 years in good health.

In DNA form, the CDR3 reads TGTGCCAGCAGCTTGGGGGTTGGACAGGACGTTGGCGAGCAGTACTTC. Amino acids: CASSLGVGQDVGEQYF. The chain carries TRBV5-5 and TRBJ2-7; 7 bases align to TRBD1. The ends lost 0 bases at V and 6 bases at J; junction bases unmatched: 12. The germline CDR1 and CDR2 sequences are SGHKS and YYEKEE (reference sequence). CDR3 length: 16 amino acids. Variable domain in full (rest from reference TRBV5-5 and TRBJ2-7): DAGVTQSPTHLIKTRGQQVTLRCSPISGHKSVSWYQQVLGQGPQFIFQYYEKEERGRGNFPDRFSARQFPNYSSELNVNALLLGDSALYLCASSLGVGQDVGEQYFGPGTRLTVT.